The TCR beta chain under discussion was sequenced for a study of blood T cell repertoires in COVID-19. Study-level information: From the United States, Italy and Spain came samples of acute and convalescent COVID-19. In each case, the material was cDNA or gDNA derived from T cells, B-cell-depleted T cells, or PBMCs.

Trimming removed 4 bases from V and 8 bases from J; junction bases left unmatched: 7. CDR1 and CDR2 (germline): LGHNA, YSLEER. The CDR3 runs 14 residues. Study processing details: Using reference gene primer amplification, nucleated cell counts were estimated. This table comes from immunoSEQ multiplex PCR, and its TCRdb copy is limited to in-frame clones, with some not included. V and J calls plus clone size are reproduced from that table; the DNA served to infer D and trimming. Here the sample spans roughly 240,000 clones, around 82% being singletons. This sequence originates from a woman aged 65 to 85 with acute or convalescent COVID-19. The material sequenced was peripheral blood. The chain links TRBV4-3 to TRBJ2-3; 9 bases line up with TRBD1. In DNA, the CDR3 is TGCGCCAGCAGCCCCGGGACAGGGTATGGTACGCAGTATTTT. This gives the protein CASSPGTGYGTQYF.